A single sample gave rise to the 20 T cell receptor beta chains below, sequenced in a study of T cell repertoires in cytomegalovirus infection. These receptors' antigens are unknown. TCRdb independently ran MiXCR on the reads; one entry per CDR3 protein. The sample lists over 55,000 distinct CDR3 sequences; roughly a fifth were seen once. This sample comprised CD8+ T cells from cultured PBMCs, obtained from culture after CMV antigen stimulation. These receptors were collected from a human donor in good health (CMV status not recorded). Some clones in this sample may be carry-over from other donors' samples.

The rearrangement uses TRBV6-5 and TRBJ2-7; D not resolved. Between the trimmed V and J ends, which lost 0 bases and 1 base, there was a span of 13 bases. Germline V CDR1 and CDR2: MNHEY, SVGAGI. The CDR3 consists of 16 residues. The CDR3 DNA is TGTGCCAGCAGTTACTCGGTGCAGCTAGATTCCTACGAGCAGTACTTC. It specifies CASSYSVQLDSYEQYF.

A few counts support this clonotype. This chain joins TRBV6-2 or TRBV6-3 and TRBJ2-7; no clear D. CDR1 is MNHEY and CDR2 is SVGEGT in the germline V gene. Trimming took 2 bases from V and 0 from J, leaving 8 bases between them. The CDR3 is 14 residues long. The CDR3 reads CASSYGWGSYEQYF. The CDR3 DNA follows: TGTGCCAGCAGTTACGGGTGGGGCTCCTACGAGCAGTACTTC.

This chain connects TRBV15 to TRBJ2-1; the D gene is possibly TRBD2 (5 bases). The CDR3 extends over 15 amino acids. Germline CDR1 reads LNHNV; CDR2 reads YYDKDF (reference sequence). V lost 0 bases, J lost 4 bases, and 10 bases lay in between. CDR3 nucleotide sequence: TGTGCCACCAGCAGAGATCTAGGACTGTACAATGAGCAGTTCTTC. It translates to CATSRDLGLYNEQFF.

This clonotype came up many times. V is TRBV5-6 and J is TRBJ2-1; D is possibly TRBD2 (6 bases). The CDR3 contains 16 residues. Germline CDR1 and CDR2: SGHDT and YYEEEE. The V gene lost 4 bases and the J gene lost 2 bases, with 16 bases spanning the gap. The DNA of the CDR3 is TGTGCCAGCAGCCCGGCCGGGGGTCTAACCTACAATGAGCAGTTCTTC. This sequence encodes CASSPAGGLTYNEQFF.

The CDR3 region is CASSERTGGLGTQYF. CDR3 sequence (DNA): TGTGCCAGCAGTGAAAGGACAGGGGGTTTGGGTACGCAGTATTTT. The chain recombines TRBV6-1 with TRBJ2-3, with 10 bases matching TRBD1. The CDR3 has 15 amino acids. V lost 2 bases to trimming and J lost 8 bases; unmatched junction nucleotides: 7. From germline, CDR1 is MNHNS and CDR2 SASEGT.

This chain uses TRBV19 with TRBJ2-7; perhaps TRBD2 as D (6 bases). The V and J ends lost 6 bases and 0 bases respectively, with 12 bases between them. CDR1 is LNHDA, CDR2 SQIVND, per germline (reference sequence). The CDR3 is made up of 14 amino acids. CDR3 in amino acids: CASSPGLSSYEQYF. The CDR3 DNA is TGTGCCAGTAGCCCGGGACTGAGCTCCTACGAGCAGTACTTC.

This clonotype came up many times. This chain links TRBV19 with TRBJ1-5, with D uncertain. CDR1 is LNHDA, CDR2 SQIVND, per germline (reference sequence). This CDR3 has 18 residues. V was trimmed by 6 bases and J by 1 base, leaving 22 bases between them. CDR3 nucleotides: TGTGCCAGTAGCCCCTCCCGGTGGAAGGGAATAAGCAATCAGCCCCAGCATTTT. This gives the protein CASSPSRWKGISNQPQHF.

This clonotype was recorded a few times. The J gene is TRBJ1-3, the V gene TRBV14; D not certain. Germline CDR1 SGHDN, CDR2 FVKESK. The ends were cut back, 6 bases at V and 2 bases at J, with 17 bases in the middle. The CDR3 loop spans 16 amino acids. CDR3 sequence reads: CASSPYLGGPGNTIYF. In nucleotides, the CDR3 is TGTGCCAGCAGTCCTTACTTGGGAGGTCCTGGAAACACCATATATTTT.

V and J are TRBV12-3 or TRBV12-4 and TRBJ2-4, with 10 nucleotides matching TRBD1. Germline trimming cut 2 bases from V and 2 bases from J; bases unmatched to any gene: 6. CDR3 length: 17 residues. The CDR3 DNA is TGTGCCAGCAGTTTAAGGGGACAGGGGTGGACCAAAAACATTCAGTACTTC. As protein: CASSLRGQGWTKNIQYF.

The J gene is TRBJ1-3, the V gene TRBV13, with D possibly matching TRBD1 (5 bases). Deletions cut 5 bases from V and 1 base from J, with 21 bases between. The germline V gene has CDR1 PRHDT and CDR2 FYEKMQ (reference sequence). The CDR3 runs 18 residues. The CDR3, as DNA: TGTGCCAGCAGCCAACGCGCAGGGAGAAGGGGTTCTGGAAACACCATATATTTT. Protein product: CASSQRAGRRGSGNTIYF.

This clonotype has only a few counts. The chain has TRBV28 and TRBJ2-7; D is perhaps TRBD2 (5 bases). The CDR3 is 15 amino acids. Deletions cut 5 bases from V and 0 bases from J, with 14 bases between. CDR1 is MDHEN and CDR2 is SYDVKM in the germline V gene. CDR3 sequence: CASSPNLGASYEQYF. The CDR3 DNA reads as TGTGCCAGCAGTCCCAACCTGGGAGCCTCCTACGAGCAGTACTTC.

The CDR3 reads CASSLVAGHTEAFF. In DNA, the CDR3 is TGTGCCAGCAGCTTAGTGGCAGGACACACTGAAGCTTTCTTT. This sequence joins TRBV7-9 and TRBJ1-1, with D unclear. The CDR3 has 14 amino acids. V was clipped by 1 base and J by 3 bases, with 9 bases between them. Looked up from germline, CDR1 is SEHNR and CDR2 is FQNEAQ (reference sequence).

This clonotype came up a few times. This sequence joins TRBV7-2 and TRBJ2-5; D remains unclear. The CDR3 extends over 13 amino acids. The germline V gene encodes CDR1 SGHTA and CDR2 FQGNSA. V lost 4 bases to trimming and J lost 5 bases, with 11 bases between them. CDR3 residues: CASSWVGQETQYF. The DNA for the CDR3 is TGTGCCAGCAGCTGGGTAGGGCAGGAGACCCAGTACTTC.

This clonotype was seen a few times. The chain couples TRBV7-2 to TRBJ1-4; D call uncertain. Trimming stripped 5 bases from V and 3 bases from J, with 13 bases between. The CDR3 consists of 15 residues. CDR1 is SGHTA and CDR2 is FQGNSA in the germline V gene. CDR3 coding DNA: TGTGCCAGCAGCCATGCCGGGCCCCCTAATGAAAAACTGTTTTTT. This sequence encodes CASSHAGPPNEKLFF. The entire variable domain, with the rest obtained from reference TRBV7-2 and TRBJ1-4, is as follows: GAGVSQSPSNKVTEKGKDVELRCDPISGHTALYWYRQSLGQGLEFLIYFQGNSAPDKSGLPSDRFSAERTGGSVSTLTIQRTQQEDSAVYLCASSHAGPPNEKLFFGSGTQLSVL.

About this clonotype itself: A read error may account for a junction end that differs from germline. Written as DNA, the CDR3 is TGTGCCAGCAGCAAGGGACTGTCCTACGATCAGTACTTC. Its translation is CASSKGLSYDQYF. This chain joins TRBV7-2 and TRBJ2-7; tentative D call: TRBD2 (6 bases). Germline-derived CDR1 and CDR2 are SGHTA and FQGNSA. CDR3 size: 13 residues.

DNA for the CDR3: TGTGCCAGCAGCCCTATCCAGGTCCCGGGAATGGTCTACGAGCAGTACTTC. This sequence encodes CASSPIQVPGMVYEQYF. The rearrangement links TRBV11-1 to TRBJ2-7; possible D gene TRBD2, 5 bases. Trimming stripped 5 bases from V and 3 bases from J, with 23 bases between. The CDR3 has 17 residues. In germline, CDR1 is SGHAT, CDR2 FQDESV (reference sequence).

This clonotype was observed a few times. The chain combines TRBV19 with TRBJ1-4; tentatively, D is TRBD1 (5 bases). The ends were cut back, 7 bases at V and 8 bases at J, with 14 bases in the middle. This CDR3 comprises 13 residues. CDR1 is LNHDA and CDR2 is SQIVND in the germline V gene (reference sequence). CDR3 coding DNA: TGTGCCAGTAAGATCGGGGGACGGGAAAAACTGTTTTTT. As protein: CASKIGGREKLFF.

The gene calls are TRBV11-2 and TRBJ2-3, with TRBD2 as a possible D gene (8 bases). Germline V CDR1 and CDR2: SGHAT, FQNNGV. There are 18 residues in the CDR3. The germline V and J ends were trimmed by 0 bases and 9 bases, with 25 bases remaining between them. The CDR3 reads CASSLETGGTAWFDTQYF. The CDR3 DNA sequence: TGTGCCAGCAGCTTAGAAACGGGAGGGACAGCCTGGTTCGACACGCAGTATTTT.

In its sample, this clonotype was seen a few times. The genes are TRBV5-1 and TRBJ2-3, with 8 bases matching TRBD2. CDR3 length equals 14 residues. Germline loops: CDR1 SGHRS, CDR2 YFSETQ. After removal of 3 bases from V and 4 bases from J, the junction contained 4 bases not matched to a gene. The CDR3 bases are TGCGCCAGCAGCTACGGGGGGGGTCCAGATACGCAGTATTTT. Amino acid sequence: CASSYGGGPDTQYF.

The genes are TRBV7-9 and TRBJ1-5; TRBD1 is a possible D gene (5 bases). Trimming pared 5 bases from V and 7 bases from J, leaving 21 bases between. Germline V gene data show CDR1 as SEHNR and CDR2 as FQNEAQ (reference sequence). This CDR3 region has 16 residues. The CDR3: CASSGAGSDPGQPQHF. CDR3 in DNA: TGTGCCAGCAGCGGGGCGGGCAGTGACCCAGGGCAGCCCCAGCATTTT.